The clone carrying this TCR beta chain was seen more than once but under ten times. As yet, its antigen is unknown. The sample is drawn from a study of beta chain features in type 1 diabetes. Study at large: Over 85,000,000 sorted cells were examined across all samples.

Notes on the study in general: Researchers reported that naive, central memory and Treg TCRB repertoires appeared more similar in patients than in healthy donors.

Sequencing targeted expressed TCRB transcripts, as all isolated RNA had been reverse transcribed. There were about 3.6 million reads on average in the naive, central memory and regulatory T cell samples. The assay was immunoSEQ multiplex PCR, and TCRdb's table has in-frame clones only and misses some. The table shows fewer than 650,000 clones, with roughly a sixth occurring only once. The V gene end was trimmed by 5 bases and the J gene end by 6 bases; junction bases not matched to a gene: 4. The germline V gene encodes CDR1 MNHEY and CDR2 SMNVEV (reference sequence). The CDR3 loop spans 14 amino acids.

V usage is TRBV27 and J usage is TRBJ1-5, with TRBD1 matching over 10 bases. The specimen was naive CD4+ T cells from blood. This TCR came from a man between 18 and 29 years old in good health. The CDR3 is CASSRQGARQPQHF. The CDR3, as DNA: TGTGCCAGCAGTCGACAGGGGGCGCGTCAGCCCCAGCATTTT.